Shown below are 32 T cell receptor beta chains from a single sample sequenced in a study of T cell changes during pregnancy in multiple sclerosis. Measured with immunoSEQ multiplex PCR; TCRdb has only the in-frame clones, and not every one. The profile shows about 30,000 clones, roughly 91% of them singletons. Sequencing was performed on CD4+ T cells from peripheral blood mononuclear cells, taken after pregnancy. These receptors all come from a female donor with multiple sclerosis, enrolled in a pregnancy study.

The gene calls are TRBV2 and TRBJ2-7; 9 positions match TRBD1. Germline CDR1 and CDR2: SNHLY and FYNNEI. The CDR3 is 16 residues long. Unmatched junction bases numbered 10, after V lost 5 bases and J lost 2 bases. This CDR3 is CASSQPGQGSAYEQYF. The DNA of the CDR3 is TGTGCCAGCAGTCAACCCGGACAGGGGAGCGCCTACGAGCAGTACTTC.

In DNA form, the CDR3 reads TGTGCCAGCAGCTTAGGGCGGAACACAGATACGCAGTATTTT. Translating it yields CASSLGRNTDTQYF. The chain has TRBV11-2 and TRBJ2-3; D is unclear. The CDR3 totals 14 residues. Germline CDR1 and CDR2: SGHAT and FQNNGV. The V gene lost 1 base and the J gene lost 2 bases, with 7 bases spanning the gap.

The chain links TRBV11-1 to TRBJ1-1; no reliable D call. Between the trimmed V and J ends, which lost 1 base and 0 bases, there was a span of 9 bases. The V gene's germline CDR1 is SGHAT and CDR2 FQDESV (reference sequence). The CDR3 has 15 amino acids. The CDR3 region has the DNA TGTGCCAGCAGCTTAGAACCGAGCATGAACACTGAAGCTTTCTTT. It codes for CASSLEPSMNTEAFF.

The gene calls are TRBV19 and TRBJ2-2; D might be TRBD2 (5 bases). Germline assignment: CDR1 LNHDA and CDR2 SQIVND (reference sequence). This CDR3 is 14 amino acids long. Trimming shortened V by 4 bases and J by 6 bases, and 12 bases separated the two germline ends. The CDR3 coding sequence is TGTGCCAGTAGTACCCCCCTCGGGGCCGGGGAGCTGTTTTTT. This translates into CASSTPLGAGELFF.

The rearrangement uses TRBV11-3 and TRBJ1-1; D is unresolved. This CDR3 contains 15 residues. The V gene's germline CDR1 is SGHNT and CDR2 YENEEA. Trimming shortened V by 5 bases and J by 1 base, and 14 bases separated the two germline ends. DNA for the CDR3: TGTGCCAGCAGCGACCATATAAGCGGGAACACTGAAGCTTTCTTT. Its translation is CASSDHISGNTEAFF.

The chain recombines TRBV25-1 with TRBJ2-7, with 7 bases matching TRBD2. Germline loops: CDR1 MGHDK, CDR2 SYGVNS. V dropped 5 bases and J dropped 0; count of bases not matched to a gene: 16. CDR3 size: 18 residues. CDR3 amino acids: CASSPSPLQRGFSYEQYF. CDR3 DNA: TGTGCCAGCAGTCCCTCACCTCTACAGCGGGGTTTCTCCTACGAGCAGTACTTC.

The chain is built from TRBV4-2 and TRBJ2-1, with 10 positions matching TRBD1. V dropped 0 bases and J dropped 3; count of bases not matched to a gene: 2. The CDR3 has 16 amino acids. The germline V gene encodes CDR1 LGHNA and CDR2 YNFKEQ. CDR3 sequence: CASSQEGQGIYNEQFF. CDR3 sequence (DNA): TGTGCCAGCAGCCAAGAGGGACAGGGGATCTACAATGAGCAGTTCTTC.

The rearrangement links TRBV23-1 to TRBJ2-7; 9 bases agree with TRBD2. TRBV23-1 is sorted into the ORF group, with uncertain function. The length of the CDR3 is 20 residues. The junction had 21 bases not matched to a gene; V was cut back by 2 bases and J by 4 bases. CDR3 protein: CASSQKSPIGASGTQYEQYF. The CDR3 bases are TGCGCCAGCAGTCAAAAATCCCCAATTGGAGCTAGCGGGACTCAGTACGAGCAGTACTTC.

V and J are TRBV5-4 and TRBJ2-3; 11 bases agree with TRBD2. Germline V gives CDR1 SGHNT, CDR2 YYREEE (reference sequence). Trimming at V came to 1 base and at J to 1 base, leaving 11 bases not matched to a gene. The CDR3 consists of 19 residues. The DNA for the CDR3 is TGTGCCAGCAGCTTGCTCAAACTAGCGGGGGCCGCTGGCACAGATACGCAGTATTTT. As protein: CASSLLKLAGAAGTDTQYF.

The J gene is TRBJ2-2, the V gene TRBV7-6; 9 bases map to TRBD1. The germline CDR1 and CDR2 sequences are SGHVS and FNYEAQ. The CDR3 is 16 residues long. The ends lost 7 bases at V and 7 bases at J; junction bases unmatched: 13. In DNA form, the CDR3 reads TGTGCCAGCACCGATCTACAGGGGGCGCATAACGGGGAGCTGTTTTTT. Its protein product is CASTDLQGAHNGELFF.

V is TRBV7-8 and J is TRBJ1-2; D is undetermined. Trimming cost V 1 base and J 8 bases, with 11 bases left between them. CDR3 length: 13 residues. The V gene's germline CDR1 is SGHVS and CDR2 FQNEAQ. The CDR3 here is CASSLVWAEGYTF. The CDR3 region has the DNA TGTGCCAGCAGCTTAGTCTGGGCTGAAGGCTACACCTTC.

This chain connects TRBV7-9 to TRBJ1-5, with D possibly being TRBD1 (6 bases). Germline values: CDR1 SEHNR, CDR2 FQNEAQ (reference sequence). The CDR3 covers 17 residues. V was cut by 1 base and J by 3 bases, with 16 bases left in between. The CDR3 loop reads CASSLGSGGGPNQPQHF. In DNA, the CDR3 is TGTGCCAGCAGCTTAGGTTCTGGGGGGGGCCCCAATCAGCCCCAGCATTTT.

The rearrangement joins TRBV7-2 to TRBJ2-2; 7 bases fit TRBD1. The CDR3 covers 16 residues. In germline, CDR1 is SGHTA, CDR2 FQGNSA. The ends lost 1 base at V and 1 base at J; junction bases unmatched: 3. The CDR3 sequence: CASSLVGGGNTGELFF. The CDR3 nucleotides read TGTGCCAGCAGCTTAGTAGGGGGCGGGAACACCGGGGAGCTGTTTTTT.

The chain links TRBV30 to TRBJ1-1; TRBD1 matches at 7 bases. V lost 5 bases and J lost 6; bases outside the gene matches: 9. Germline V gives CDR1 GTSNPN, CDR2 SVGIG (reference sequence). This CDR3 has 13 residues. For the CDR3, the DNA is TGTGCCTGGCGGGACAGCCGTGGGCCTGAAGCTTTCTTT. Protein product: CAWRDSRGPEAFF.

The J gene is TRBJ1-3, the V gene TRBV4-2; possible D gene TRBD1, 6 bases. Germline V lookup: CDR1 LGHNA, CDR2 YNFKEQ. V lost 4 bases and J 8 bases, leaving 24 bases between the germline ends. The CDR3 sequence is 17 residues long. This CDR3 reads CASSPPTQGLAGDTIYF. The DNA of the CDR3 is TGTGCCAGCAGCCCTCCTACCCAGGGGTTAGCGGGCGACACCATATATTTT.

This chain connects TRBV5-6 to TRBJ1-5; possible D gene TRBD1, 6 bases. V was shortened by 0 bases and J by 11 bases, with 15 bases between the two germline ends. Looked up from germline, CDR1 is SGHDT and CDR2 is YYEEEE. The CDR3 contains 14 residues. The CDR3: CASSLGQGSHSQHF. The CDR3 DNA reads TGTGCCAGCAGCTTGGGGCAGGGGTCCCATTCCCAGCATTTT.

This chain connects TRBV7-2 to TRBJ1-4, with 7 bases that match TRBD1. Germline assignment: CDR1 SGHTA and CDR2 FQGNSA. This CDR3 contains 13 residues. Unmatched junction bases numbered 4, after V lost 5 bases and J lost 7 bases. The CDR3 DNA reads as TGTGCCAGCAGCCGGGACAGAGGTGAAAAACTGTTTTTT. It encodes CASSRDRGEKLFF.

This chain joins TRBV27 and TRBJ2-3; the match to TRBD2 covers 13 bases. CDR1 and CDR2 from the germline V gene are MNHEY and SMNVEV (reference sequence). There are 18 residues in the CDR3. J was trimmed by 6 bases and V by 5 bases; bases with no gene match: 14. The CDR3 reads CASSSTSGGAVSADTQYF. The CDR3 region has the DNA TGTGCCAGCAGTAGCACTAGCGGGGGGGCCGTATCAGCTGATACGCAGTATTTT.

Only a few counts were recorded for this clone. The chain recombines TRBV6-5 with TRBJ1-2; maybe TRBD1 (6 bases). V was pared by 7 bases and J by 2 bases, with 11 bases between. Germline values: CDR1 MNHEY, CDR2 SVGAGI. This CDR3 contains 13 residues. CDR3 sequence (DNA): TGTGCCAGCAAGTCTGGACAGAACTATGGCTACACCTTC. It yields the protein CASKSGQNYGYTF.

This rearrangement joins TRBV29-1 to TRBJ2-5, with a tentative D call TRBD2 (6 bases). Trimming took off 0 bases at V and 14 bases at J, with 16 bases between the two ends. From germline, CDR1 is SQVTM and CDR2 ANQGSEA. The CDR3 has 12 amino acids. CDR3 bases: TGCAGCGTTGAAGATTCCGGGAGTATACCTTACTTC. Encoded protein: CSVEDSGSIPYF.

The chain is built from TRBV4-2 and TRBJ1-5; TRBD1 matches at 12 bases. The CDR3 consists of 18 residues. CDR1 LGHNA and CDR2 YNFKEQ come from the germline V gene. V trimming: 0 bases; J trimming: 0 bases; junction bases outside the gene matches: 3. CDR3 region: CASSQDWGQGASNQPQHF. Here the CDR3 DNA reads TGTGCCAGCAGCCAAGATTGGGGACAGGGGGCTAGCAATCAGCCCCAGCATTTT.

This chain joins TRBV12-5 and TRBJ2-3, with D perhaps TRBD1 (6 bases). Trimming shortened V by 5 bases and J by 0 bases, and 21 bases separated the two germline ends. Per the germline V gene, CDR1 is LGHNT and CDR2 is FRNRAP. The CDR3 extends over 18 amino acids. The CDR3 spells CASGLTPGHTLSTDTQYF. The DNA of the CDR3 is TGTGCTAGTGGTCTAACACCGGGACATACTCTTAGCACAGATACGCAGTATTTT.

The chain carries TRBV7-2 and TRBJ1-2; D ambiguous. The germline gives CDR1 SGHTA, CDR2 FQGNSA. Trimming took 8 bases from V and 7 from J, leaving 17 bases between them. CDR3 size: 13 residues. The CDR3 DNA follows: TGTGCCAGCCGGGGAAGGGTTTCTAGTGGCTACACCTTC. This codes for CASRGRVSSGYTF.

V and J are TRBV18 and TRBJ1-2, with D perhaps TRBD1 (6 bases). Germline CDR1 reads KGHSH; CDR2 reads LQKENI. V lost 3 bases, J lost 4 bases, and 15 bases lay in between. The CDR3 runs 15 residues. The CDR3, as DNA: TGTGCCAGCTCACCGCGGGGGGGGCGAGGCTATGGCTACACCTTC. Its translation: CASSPRGGRGYGYTF.

J is TRBJ2-3 and V is TRBV6-1, with TRBD2 as a possible D gene (6 bases). V lost 3 bases and J lost 3, with 16 bases in between. Germline assignment: CDR1 MNHNS and CDR2 SASEGT. The CDR3 spans 16 residues. This CDR3 reads CASSDLAGTTTDTQYF. The CDR3 nucleotides read TGTGCCAGCAGTGATCTGGCGGGAACCACTACAGATACGCAGTATTTT.

The rearrangement joins TRBV6-5 to TRBJ2-1; tentatively, D is TRBD2 (6 bases). The CDR3 sequence is 12 residues long. Germline V gene data show CDR1 as MNHEY and CDR2 as SVGAGI. The DNA for the CDR3 is TGTGGAGTGGGGGGCTCCTACAATGAGCAGTTCTTC. It encodes CGVGGSYNEQFF.

The gene calls are TRBV29-1 and TRBJ1-1; D unresolved. Trimming removed 4 bases at V and 11 bases at J, with 20 bases between. Germline V gene sequence: CDR1 SQVTM, CDR2 ANQGSEA. This CDR3 is 13 amino acids long. The CDR3 sequence: CSVALDSTRLAFF. The DNA for the CDR3 is TGCAGCGTTGCGCTAGACTCAACCCGGCTGGCTTTCTTT. The whole variable domain, filled in from reference TRBV29-1 and TRBJ1-1, reads SAVISQKPSRDICQRGTSLTIQCQVDSQVTMMFWYRQQPGQSLTLIATANQGSEATYESGFVIDKFPISRPNLTFSTLTVSNMSPEDSSIYLCSVALDSTRLAFFGQGTRLTVV.

The V and J genes are TRBV6-5 and TRBJ2-1; TRBD2 matches 8 bases. The CDR3 sequence is 15 residues long. Trimming cost V 0 bases and J 7 bases; bases outside gene matches: 5. CDR1 and CDR2 from the germline V gene are MNHEY and SVGAGI. The CDR3: CASSYSLAGGNEQFF. In nucleotides, the CDR3 is TGTGCCAGCAGTTACTCTCTCGCGGGGGGAAATGAGCAGTTCTTC.

The J gene is TRBJ2-1, the V gene TRBV7-2, with TRBD2 matching over 8 bases. The germline CDR1 and CDR2 sequences are SGHTA and FQGNSA. V gave up 7 bases and J gave up 0 bases; unmatched junction bases: 5. This CDR3 is 15 amino acids long. Here the CDR3 DNA reads TGTGCCAGCACCCGTAGCGGGAACTCCTACAATGAGCAGTTCTTC. This encodes CASTRSGNSYNEQFF.

This clone was seen once. The gene calls are TRBV2 and TRBJ2-5; D is ambiguous. CDR1 and CDR2 (germline): SNHLY, FYNNEI. V gave up 8 bases and J gave up 5 bases, with 9 bases separating them. The CDR3 runs 11 residues. The CDR3 coding sequence is TGTGCCAGCGGGTCCGGGGAGACCCAGTACTTC. Translated: CASGSGETQYF. The full variable domain, its missing parts supplied by reference TRBV2 and TRBJ2-5, is EPEVTQTPSHQVTQMGQEVILRCVPISNHLYFYWYRQILGQKVEFLVSFYNNEISEKSEIFDDQFSVERPDGSNFTLKIRSTKLEDSAMYFCASGSGETQYFGPGTRLLVL.

The J gene is TRBJ1-4, the V gene TRBV6-5; D not certain. Looked up from germline, CDR1 is MNHEY and CDR2 is SVGAGI. V was trimmed by 2 bases and J by 0 bases, leaving 7 bases between them. The CDR3 loop spans 15 amino acids. CDR3 amino acids: CASSYAGATNEKLFF. The CDR3 DNA is TGTGCCAGCAGTTACGCGGGAGCAACTAATGAAAAACTGTTTTTT.

The chain combines TRBV30 with TRBJ1-1; 9 positions match TRBD1. V dropped 4 bases and J dropped 0; count of bases not matched to a gene: 6. In germline, CDR1 is GTSNPN, CDR2 SVGIG (reference sequence). The CDR3 runs 15 residues. The CDR3, as DNA: TGTGCCTGGAAAACAGGGGGCTCACTGAACACTGAAGCTTTCTTT. Translated: CAWKTGGSLNTEAFF.